What follows are 25 T cell receptor beta chains derived from one specimen sequenced in a study of blood T cells in healthy people across ages. A second PCR of roughly 7 to 11 cycles used a sample-barcoded 5' primer and a J-beta primer mix. Each CDR3 protein is one row after TCRdb ran MiXCR on the 5' RACE reads. Of 1.8 million or so distinct CDR3 sequences listed, roughly two fifths are singletons. The specimen sequenced was blood. The origin of the receptors is a human donor in good health.

This clonotype was seen a handful of times. This sequence joins TRBV3-1 and TRBJ2-7; TRBD2 is a possible D gene (7 bases). The CDR3 spans 15 residues. CDR1 is LGHDT and CDR2 is YNNKEL in the germline V gene (reference sequence). V was shortened by 3 bases and J by 2 bases, with 14 bases between the two germline ends. Here the CDR3 reads CASSHLRGATYEQYF. CDR3 DNA: TGTGCCAGCAGCCATCTACGGGGGGCGACCTACGAGCAGTACTTC.

This rearrangement joins TRBV3-1 to TRBJ2-4; TRBD1 might be the D (6 bases). TRBJ2-7 explains the end of the DNA better; the J call may be wrong. Germline loops: CDR1 LGHDT, CDR2 YNNKEL (reference sequence). The CDR3 has 15 residues. The CDR3 reads CASSQEGDNRYEQYF. CDR3 nucleotides: TGTGCCAGCAGCCAAGAGGGGGACAACCGATACGAGCAGTACTTC.

This chain uses TRBV14 with TRBJ1-1, with a possible D match to TRBD1 (5 bases). Germline V gene data show CDR1 as SGHDN and CDR2 as FVKESK. V was clipped by 6 bases and J by 5 bases, with 19 bases between them. The CDR3 spans 15 residues. CDR3 in amino acids: CASSLTMGGGTEAFF. The CDR3, as DNA: TGTGCCAGCAGTCTGACCATGGGGGGTGGGACTGAAGCTTTCTTT.

This clonotype was detected a few times. The chain carries TRBV4-3 and TRBJ1-2; D gene ambiguous. The CDR3 is 14 amino acids. From germline, CDR1 is LGHNA and CDR2 YSLEER. V was cut by 4 bases and J by 6 bases, with 15 bases left in between. The CDR3: CASSPLGSGNGYTF. In DNA form, the CDR3 reads TGCGCCAGCAGCCCCCTAGGATCCGGGAATGGCTACACCTTC.

V and J are TRBV7-2 and TRBJ1-2, with D unresolved. V dropped 2 bases and J dropped 4 bases, with 11 bases sitting between them. Germline V gene lookup returns CDR1 SGHTA and CDR2 FQGNSA. CDR3 size: 14 residues. CDR3 DNA sequence: TGTGCCAGCAGCTTAAGCGTCCGAACCTATGGCTACACCTTC. It translates to CASSLSVRTYGYTF.

This clonotype was counted between two and nine times. This chain joins TRBV2 and TRBJ2-1; TRBD1 might be the D (7 bases). The ends were cut back, 8 bases at V and 0 bases at J, with 23 bases in the middle. The CDR3 is made up of 18 amino acids. The germline V gene encodes CDR1 SNHLY and CDR2 FYNNEI. In DNA form, the CDR3 reads TGTGCCAGCGGAGGGGGACAGTGGATGTATGGCTCCTACAATGAGCAGTTCTTC. Protein: CASGGGQWMYGSYNEQFF.

The chain links TRBV6-6 to TRBJ1-2, with 7 bases that match TRBD1. V lost 6 bases to trimming and J lost 4 bases; unmatched junction nucleotides: 8. The CDR3 sequence is 14 residues long. Germline CDR1 reads MNHNY; CDR2 reads SVGAGI (reference sequence). CDR3 amino acids: CASRGTAPSYGYTF. CDR3 sequence (DNA): TGTGCCAGCAGAGGGACAGCCCCCTCCTATGGCTACACCTTC.

V and J are TRBV10-3 and TRBJ2-1; D remains ambiguous. The CDR3 covers 14 residues. Trimming left V 3 bases short and J 4 bases short, with 10 bases between. CDR1 is ENHRY and CDR2 is SYGVKD in the germline V gene. CDR3 amino acids: CAISEPDLYNEQFF. In DNA form, the CDR3 reads TGTGCCATCAGTGAACCGGACCTGTACAATGAGCAGTTCTTC.

The chain carries TRBV28 and TRBJ1-4, with D perhaps matching TRBD1 (5 bases). V was pared by 4 bases and J by 5 bases, with 14 bases between. The CDR3 sequence is 15 residues long. Looked up from germline, CDR1 is MDHEN and CDR2 is SYDVKM. This CDR3 is CASSSGLWGNEKLFF. The CDR3, as DNA: TGTGCCAGCAGTTCGGGCCTTTGGGGCAATGAAAAACTGTTTTTT.

The chain combines TRBV5-1 with TRBJ1-1; D not certain. Germline assignment: CDR1 SGHRS and CDR2 YFSETQ. The CDR3 runs to 16 residues. The V and J ends lost 2 bases and 3 bases respectively, with 17 bases between them. In DNA form, the CDR3 reads TGCGCCAGCAGCTTCCGAACGCTTGGCCGTGACACTGAAGCTTTCTTT. Its translation: CASSFRTLGRDTEAFF.

CDR3: CATSDLLAVNTQYF. CDR3 nucleotide sequence: TGTGCCACCAGTGATCTCCTCGCGGTTAATACGCAGTATTTT. V and J are TRBV24-1 and TRBJ2-3, with unresolved D. CDR3 length: 14 amino acids. Trimming left V 3 bases short and J 7 bases short, with 13 bases between. The germline V gene encodes CDR1 KGHDR and CDR2 SFDVKD.

The sample holds a few counts of this clonotype. The CDR3: CSVEESPAGTEAFF. As DNA, the CDR3 is TGCAGCGTTGAAGAAAGTCCGGCGGGAACTGAAGCTTTCTTT. The rearrangement joins TRBV29-1 to TRBJ1-1; no clear D gene. Trimming took 0 bases from V and 5 from J, leaving 13 bases between them. The CDR3 totals 14 residues. Germline CDR1 reads SQVTM; CDR2 reads ANQGSEA.

In this sample, this clonotype turned up a few times. This chain connects TRBV5-1 to TRBJ2-5; the D is unclear. Germline V gives CDR1 SGHRS, CDR2 YFSETQ. Trimming removed 4 bases at V and 2 bases at J, with 18 bases between. CDR3 length: 16 residues. CDR3 protein: CASSPPTTHTQETQYF. The CDR3 DNA is TGCGCCAGCAGCCCCCCGACCACACATACTCAAGAGACCCAGTACTTC.

In this sample, this clonotype turned up a few times. The genes are TRBV5-6 and TRBJ2-7; 11 bases line up with TRBD1. V shed 4 bases and J 2 bases; nucleotides not matched to a gene: 5. Germline V gives CDR1 SGHDT, CDR2 YYEEEE. The CDR3 consists of 15 residues. CDR3 DNA sequence: TGTGCCAGCAGCCAAGGACAGGGGGCTGCCTACGAGCAGTACTTC. Its protein product is CASSQGQGAAYEQYF.

This clonotype was observed many times. CDR3 DNA sequence: TGCAGCGTTGGGGGACAGAACACAGATACGCAGTATTTT. Translated: CSVGGQNTDTQYF. This chain links TRBV29-1 with TRBJ2-3; 7 bases fit TRBD1. The trim removed 4 bases at V and 2 bases at J, leaving 3 bases unmatched. This CDR3 has 13 residues. CDR1 is SQVTM, CDR2 ANQGSEA, per germline.

This clonotype showed up just a few times. The gene calls are TRBV6-1 and TRBJ1-4, with D maybe TRBD1 (5 bases). The CDR3 length is 14 residues. From germline, CDR1 is MNHNS and CDR2 SASEGT. V gave up 3 bases and J gave up 7 bases, with 12 bases separating them. As DNA, the CDR3 is TGTGCCAGCAGTGATCAGGGTCTAAGTGAAAAACTGTTTTTT. Its protein is CASSDQGLSEKLFF.

V gene TRBV6-1 combines with J gene TRBJ2-1; D not resolved. The CDR3 consists of 12 residues. The germline CDR1 and CDR2 sequences are MNHNS and SASEGT. Trimming cost V 6 bases and J 9 bases, with 12 bases left between them. The CDR3 sequence: CASRHNGGEQFF. The CDR3 DNA reads TGTGCCAGCAGGCATAACGGTGGTGAGCAGTTCTTC.

This clonotype has only one observation. The rearrangement links TRBV14 to TRBJ1-6, with D possibly TRBD1 on 6 matching bases. Germline assignment: CDR1 SGHDN and CDR2 FVKESK. V lost 6 bases, J lost 5 bases, and 11 bases lay in between. The CDR3 consists of 14 residues. The chain's CDR3 is CASRGGPDNSPLHF. As DNA, the CDR3 is TGTGCCAGCAGAGGGGGTCCTGATAATTCACCCCTCCACTTT.

The CDR3 loop reads CSAPDPGGQSYNEQFF. The CDR3 nucleotides are TGCAGTGCTCCTGACCCGGGGGGGCAGTCCTACAATGAGCAGTTCTTC. The chain carries TRBV20-1 and TRBJ2-1, with 8 nucleotides matching TRBD2. The germline CDR1 and CDR2 sequences are DFQATT and SNEGSKA (reference sequence). This CDR3 contains 16 residues. V trimming: 5 bases; J trimming: 1 base; junction bases outside the gene matches: 10.

This clonotype was counted a few times. The gene calls are TRBV9 and TRBJ1-1, with D maybe TRBD1 (6 bases). Germline loops: CDR1 SGDLS, CDR2 YYNGEE. This CDR3 region has 15 residues. V was cut by 4 bases and J by 2 bases, with 15 bases left in between. In nucleotides, the CDR3 is TGTGCCAGCAGCCCCTGGGAGGGGGAAAACACTGAAGCTTTCTTT. Translated: CASSPWEGENTEAFF. The whole variable domain, filled in from reference TRBV9 and TRBJ1-1, reads DSGVTQTPKHLITATGQRVTLRCSPRSGDLSVYWYQQSLDQGLQFLIQYYNGEERAKGNILERFSAQQFPDLHSELNLSSLELGDSALYFCASSPWEGENTEAFFGQGTRLTVV.

This sequence joins TRBV12-3 or TRBV12-4 and TRBJ2-1; 13 bases are a match to TRBD2. V lost 5 bases, J lost 4 bases, and 8 bases stayed unmatched. The CDR3 contains 17 residues. The CDR3 reads CASSQTSGGAWYNEQFF. CDR3 DNA sequence: TGTGCCAGCAGTCAAACTAGCGGGGGGGCATGGTACAATGAGCAGTTCTTC.

V usage is TRBV12-3 or TRBV12-4 and J usage is TRBJ2-5, with TRBD1 as a possible D gene (6 bases). The length of the CDR3 is 14 residues. The V end lost 6 bases, the J end lost 1 base, and 12 bases lay between the germline ends. CDR3: CASSDRTFQETQYF. CDR3 sequence (DNA): TGTGCCAGCAGCGACAGGACGTTCCAAGAGACCCAGTACTTC.

The rearrangement links TRBV20-1 to TRBJ2-3; D is unclear. Per the germline V gene, CDR1 is DFQATT and CDR2 is SNEGSKA (reference sequence). V was cut by 2 bases and J by 1 base, with 16 bases left in between. CDR3 length: 16 amino acids. The CDR3, as DNA: TGCAGTGCTAGAAGCCAGGTGAAGAAGGGCACAGATACGCAGTATTTT. Protein sequence: CSARSQVKKGTDTQYF.

The V call is TRBV5-1, the J call TRBJ2-5; D might be TRBD2 (5 bases). The V gene's germline CDR1 is SGHRS and CDR2 YFSETQ. Trimming left V 4 bases short and J 2 bases short, with 12 bases between. CDR3 size: 14 residues. CDR3 bases: TGCGCCAGCAGCATACCGGGGAATCAAGAGACCCAGTACTTC. Its translation: CASSIPGNQETQYF.

This clonotype was counted only a few times. This sequence joins TRBV20-1 and TRBJ1-2; 7 bases fit TRBD1. The CDR3 contains 14 residues. V was clipped by 6 bases and J by 2 bases; unmatched bases: 9. Germline V gives CDR1 DFQATT, CDR2 SNEGSKA (reference sequence). CDR3 region: CSAPRTGENYGYTF. The CDR3 bases are TGCAGTGCCCCCAGGACAGGTGAAAACTATGGCTACACCTTC.